The 27 T cell receptor beta chains below were found in one sample sequenced in a study of blood T cell repertoires in COVID-19. Assay used: immunoSEQ multiplex PCR; TCRdb lists only in-frame clones, some missing. The sample has roughly 73,000 clones, more than 70% seen once. Sequencing used peripheral blood. These receptors were obtained from a man between 70 and 80 years old with active or convalescent COVID-19.

The chain couples TRBV18 to TRBJ1-5, with TRBD1 matching 7 bases. Unmatched junction bases numbered 4, after V lost 3 bases and J lost 2 bases. Germline V CDR1 and CDR2: KGHSH, LQKENI. The CDR3 contains 15 residues. The CDR3 region is CASSPDGTGNQPQHF. CDR3 bases: TGTGCCAGCTCACCCGACGGGACAGGCAATCAGCCCCAGCATTTT.

The chain employs TRBV10-3 and TRBJ1-1, with D possibly matching TRBD1 (6 bases). The CDR3 is 15 residues long. In germline, CDR1 is ENHRY, CDR2 SYGVKD. With 3 bases removed from V and 4 bases from J, the gap between germline ends came to 15 bases. CDR3 sequence (DNA): TGTGCCATCAGTGATTCGGGACACCCGAGCACTGAAGCTTTCTTT. It translates to CAISDSGHPSTEAFF.

This clone has just one count. J is TRBJ1-2 and V is TRBV12-3 or TRBV12-4, with a tentative D call TRBD1 (5 bases). The CDR3 runs 13 residues. V was shortened by 5 bases and J by 7 bases, with 14 bases between the two germline ends. The CDR3 DNA is TGTGCCAGCAGTCCGGTTCGGGGGGGTGGCTACACCTTC. It specifies CASSPVRGGGYTF.

J is TRBJ1-3 and V is TRBV19; TRBD1 matches at 10 bases. V gave up 8 bases and J gave up 4 bases; unmatched junction bases: 2. There are 13 residues in the CDR3. CDR1 is LNHDA and CDR2 is SQIVND in the germline V gene (reference sequence). The CDR3 reads CASGDRGGNTIYF. The CDR3 coding sequence is TGTGCCAGTGGGGACAGGGGAGGAAACACCATATATTTT.

This clone appeared a single time. The chain uses TRBV18 and TRBJ2-5; TRBD2 is a possible D gene (6 bases). The V end was cut by 1 base, the J end by 5 bases, with 8 bases between. Germline V gene sequence: CDR1 KGHSH, CDR2 LQKENI. CDR3 length: 13 residues. In nucleotides, the CDR3 is TGTGCCAGCTCACCACGGAGCGGGGAGACCCAGTACTTC. The encoded protein is CASSPRSGETQYF.

This clone has just one count. The chain recombines TRBV5-1 with TRBJ2-3, with 8 nucleotides matching TRBD2. Looked up from germline, CDR1 is SGHRS and CDR2 is YFSETQ. The CDR3 is 16 amino acids. V dropped 7 bases and J dropped 2; count of bases not matched to a gene: 12. This chain's CDR3 is CASRPVTGGPTDTQYF. The CDR3 nucleotides read TGCGCCAGCCGGCCAGTGACGGGAGGGCCCACAGATACGCAGTATTTT. The full variable domain, rest sourced from reference TRBV5-1 and TRBJ2-3, is KAGVTQTPRYLIKTRGQQVTLSCSPISGHRSVSWYQQTPGQGLQFLFEYFSETQRNKGNFPGRFSGRQFSNSRSEMNVSTLELGDSALYLCASRPVTGGPTDTQYFGPGTRLTVL.

This rearrangement joins TRBV5-1 to TRBJ2-3, with D maybe TRBD2 (5 bases). Germline CDR1 SGHRS, CDR2 YFSETQ. Trimming stripped 2 bases from V and 0 bases from J, with 10 bases between. The CDR3 spans 15 residues. Here the CDR3 DNA reads TGCGCCAGCAGCTTCGGACTCCTAAGCACAGATACGCAGTATTTT. This gives the protein CASSFGLLSTDTQYF.

In its sample, this clone was seen once. J is TRBJ1-5 and V is TRBV27; D is unresolved. Trimming took 5 bases from V and 0 from J, leaving 11 bases between them. The CDR3 length is 15 residues. Germline-derived CDR1 and CDR2 are MNHEY and SMNVEV (reference sequence). The CDR3 DNA is TGTGCCAGCAGTGGGTACGGGGATAGCAATCAGCCCCAGCATTTT. This codes for CASSGYGDSNQPQHF.

The V gene is TRBV5-4, the J gene TRBJ1-1, with TRBD1 matching over 8 bases. The CDR3 is 14 amino acids. The V gene end was trimmed by 4 bases and the J gene end by 11 bases; junction bases not matched to a gene: 13. Germline CDR1 SGHNT, CDR2 YYREEE (reference sequence). The CDR3 DNA sequence: TGTGCCAGCAGCGCCGGACAGGGTAGGGGAGAGGCTTTCTTT. Translating it yields CASSAGQGRGEAFF.

J is TRBJ1-1 and V is TRBV6-1; D is uncertain. Germline V gene sequence: CDR1 MNHNS, CDR2 SASEGT. V dropped 2 bases and J dropped 4 bases, with 14 bases sitting between them. The length of the CDR3 is 15 residues. In DNA form, the CDR3 reads TGTGCCAGCAGTGAACGCGGAGGGTACATCACTGAAGCTTTCTTT. Its protein product is CASSERGGYITEAFF.

The chain combines TRBV3-1 (or the pseudogene TRBV3-2) with TRBJ1-2; no clear D gene. V dropped 7 bases and J dropped 0 bases, with 15 bases sitting between them. Germline loops: CDR1 LGHDT, CDR2 YNNKEL (reference sequence). CDR3 length: 15 residues. The CDR3 sequence: CASTPVHRTNYGYTF. CDR3 nucleotide sequence: TGTGCCAGCACTCCCGTGCACAGAACTAACTATGGCTACACCTTC.

V usage is TRBV11-3 and J usage is TRBJ2-5, with TRBD2 matching over 8 bases. This CDR3 is built from 16 residues. The germline CDR1 and CDR2 sequences are SGHNT and YENEEA. J gave up 2 bases and V 3 bases, and 8 bases lay outside the gene matches. The CDR3 DNA follows: TGTGCCAGCAGCTTCTCCCCCTCGGGGGGGCAAGAGACCCAGTACTTC. Translation: CASSFSPSGGQETQYF.

The CDR3 sequence: CASSYLGQYGTEAFF. CDR3 bases: TGTGCCAGCAGTTACCTCGGACAGTATGGCACTGAAGCTTTCTTT. The chain uses TRBV6-6 and TRBJ1-1, with D tentatively TRBD1 (6 bases). Germline CDR1 is MNHNY and CDR2 is SVGAGI (reference sequence). This CDR3 is 15 amino acids long. V was shortened by 2 bases and J by 4 bases, with 14 bases between the two germline ends.

This clone is a singleton in its sample. The chain employs TRBV7-8 and TRBJ2-7, with D perhaps TRBD2 (5 bases). The CDR3 contains 15 residues. Germline lookup yields CDR1 SGHVS and CDR2 FQNEAQ. Trimming stripped 2 bases from V and 6 bases from J, with 17 bases between. CDR3 protein: CASSLLAGPRSEQYF. CDR3 bases: TGTGCCAGCAGCTTATTGGCGGGCCCGCGGAGCGAGCAGTACTTC.

The gene calls are TRBV6-6 and TRBJ2-7, with 8 bases fitting TRBD1. The CDR3 covers 14 residues. The germline V gene encodes CDR1 MNHNY and CDR2 SVGAGI (reference sequence). The V gene end was trimmed by 0 bases and the J gene end by 6 bases; junction bases not matched to a gene: 4. This CDR3 is CASSYSGTGGEQYF. The CDR3 bases are TGTGCCAGCAGTTACTCGGGAACAGGGGGCGAGCAGTACTTC.

The CDR3 DNA is TGTGCCAGCGGGGACAGGGGAGATAATTCACCCCTCCACTTT. Protein product: CASGDRGDNSPLHF. The gene calls are TRBV3-1 (or the pseudogene TRBV3-2) and TRBJ1-6, with 10 bases identical to TRBD1. Germline values: CDR1 LGHDT, CDR2 YNNKEL (reference sequence). The trim removed 8 bases at V and 5 bases at J, leaving 3 bases unmatched. CDR3 length: 14 amino acids.

A remark on this clone: The same CDR3 is also encoded by other DNA sequences in this sample. The rearrangement uses TRBV18 and TRBJ1-2, with TRBD1 identical over 9 bases. This CDR3 is 14 amino acids long. The ends lost 3 bases at V and 2 bases at J; junction bases unmatched: 1. CDR1 and CDR2 from the germline V gene are KGHSH and LQKENI. The CDR3 protein is CASSPGQGNYGYTF. CDR3 coding DNA: TGTGCCAGCTCACCCGGACAGGGGAACTATGGCTACACCTTC.

V is TRBV19 and J is TRBJ1-1, with D uncertain. Trimming cost V 6 bases and J 5 bases, with 16 bases left between them. The CDR3 totals 14 residues. Per germline, CDR1 LNHDA and CDR2 SQIVND (reference sequence). The CDR3 is CASSALTALTEAFF. The CDR3 DNA sequence: TGTGCCAGTAGCGCCCTCACCGCGCTTACTGAAGCTTTCTTT.

V is TRBV7-2 and J is TRBJ2-7; weak D call: TRBD1 (5 bases). Trimming left V 0 bases short and J 6 bases short, with 12 bases between. Germline V CDR1 and CDR2: SGHTA, FQGNSA. This CDR3 comprises 14 residues. CDR3 region: CASSLAVKGLEQYF. CDR3 nucleotide sequence: TGTGCCAGCAGCTTAGCTGTCAAGGGGCTCGAGCAGTACTTC.

J is TRBJ2-6 and V is TRBV9; 7 positions agree with TRBD1. Germline V gene lookup returns CDR1 SGDLS and CDR2 YYNGEE. The CDR3 is made up of 18 amino acids. After removal of 2 bases from V and 2 bases from J, the junction contained 10 bases not matched to a gene. The CDR3 coding sequence is TGTGCCAGCAGCGTTTCGACAGGGATGGACCCTGGGGCCAACGTCCTGACTTTC. Translating gives CASSVSTGMDPGANVLTF.

The genes are TRBV27 and TRBJ2-4, with 11 bases that match TRBD2. V lost 3 bases, J lost 9 bases, and 10 bases stayed unmatched. The CDR3 is 16 amino acids. CDR1 and CDR2 (germline): MNHEY, SMNVEV (reference sequence). In DNA, the CDR3 is TGTGCCAGCAGTTTTTGGGCTAGCGGGAGGAACGGCATTCAGTACTTC. Translating gives CASSFWASGRNGIQYF.

V usage is TRBV3-1 (or the pseudogene TRBV3-2) and J usage is TRBJ1-5, with a weak D call TRBD1 (6 bases). This CDR3 comprises 16 residues. Germline V CDR1 and CDR2: LGHDT, YNNKEL (reference sequence). V dropped 1 base and J dropped 3 bases, with 13 bases sitting between them. The CDR3: CASSQGGPANNQPQHF. CDR3 DNA: TGTGCCAGCAGCCAAGGGGGGCCAGCTAACAATCAGCCCCAGCATTTT.

The chain has TRBV25-1 and TRBJ2-2, with a tentative D call TRBD1 (5 bases). Germline-derived CDR1 and CDR2 are MGHDK and SYGVNS. CDR3 length: 13 residues. The V end was cut by 3 bases, the J end by 7 bases, with 9 bases between. The CDR3: CASSDPGFGELFF. The CDR3 DNA reads TGTGCCAGCAGTGACCCAGGGTTCGGGGAGCTGTTTTTT.

The V gene is TRBV6-1, the J gene TRBJ1-1; D uncertain. V was clipped by 2 bases and J by 3 bases, with 4 bases between them. Per germline, CDR1 MNHNS and CDR2 SASEGT. The CDR3 covers 12 residues. The chain's CDR3 is CASSEYDTEAFF. CDR3 DNA: TGTGCCAGCAGTGAATATGACACTGAAGCTTTCTTT.

The chain has TRBV6-1 and TRBJ1-5, with 8 bases fitting TRBD1. CDR1 MNHNS and CDR2 SASEGT come from the germline V gene. The CDR3 totals 14 residues. With 3 bases clipped from V and 7 bases from J, the junction kept 5 bases outside the gene matches. This CDR3 is CASSDLPGGQPQHF. The CDR3 region has the DNA TGTGCCAGCAGTGACCTACCAGGGGGCCAGCCCCAGCATTTT.

The chain uses TRBV7-9 and TRBJ2-7, with TRBD2 identical over 9 bases. The V segment lost 5 bases and the J segment 4 bases; nucleotides outside the gene matches: 12. Germline assignment: CDR1 SEHNR and CDR2 FQNEAQ (reference sequence). The CDR3 runs 16 residues. In DNA, the CDR3 is TGTGCCAGCAGCCCCCTTTTCGGCGGGAGGGTGTACGAGCAGTACTTC. Translated, it gives CASSPLFGGRVYEQYF.

This clone was detected once. The chain joins TRBV7-8 to TRBJ1-3; possibly TRBD1 for D (5 bases). Trimming took 5 bases from V and 0 from J, leaving 11 bases between them. The germline V gene encodes CDR1 SGHVS and CDR2 FQNEAQ. The CDR3 has 15 amino acids. The CDR3 sequence: CASSVAGGSGNTIYF. DNA for the CDR3: TGTGCCAGCAGCGTCGCCGGGGGCTCTGGAAACACCATATATTTT.